The TCR beta chain under discussion was sequenced for a study of blood T cell repertoires in COVID-19 (dated by TCRdb to 2018 to 2020). The study in broad terms: The collaborator samples originated in the United States, Italy and Spain and spanned the acute and convalescent phases of COVID-19. The repertoires were released in a freely available public database meant as a resource for research on the immune response to SARS-CoV-2. Samples were obtained from the ongoing ImmuneRACE study (first 160 participants) and from over a thousand subjects provided by 6 global collaborators. The material from the prospective study consisted of cDNA or gDNA derived from T cells, B-cell-depleted T cells, or PBMCs. Nearly every sample came with metadata listing a de-identified subject ID, COVID-19 status, age in years and sex. Where HLA class I and class II types were available, the types were taken from metadata supplied by the sample provider, not from assay-based typing. The dataset comprised deeply sampled blood TCRbeta repertoires from subjects exposed to, actively infected with, or recovered from COVID-19. Findings and caveats that apply to the study as a whole: The quantity of clinical and demographic metadata differed by source and by participant and was supplied without curation.

With regard to this clone: Its binding antigen is unknown. No qualities accompany the bases; no much larger clone lies one base away.

The immunoSEQ Assay, a bias-controlled multiplex PCR, was used to amplify TCRbeta CDR3 regions from genomic DNA. The source study handled its data this way. The number of nucleated cells in each sample was estimated from the amplification of reference gene primers within the assay. To quantify the absolute abundance of each unique TCRbeta CDR3 rearrangement, sequence reads were collapsed and filtered. For each sample, productive Simpson clonality was calculated by taking the square root of Simpson's diversity index across productive rearrangements. The table was pulled from immuneACCESS by TCRdb, which kept in-frame rearrangements only. Such tables lose some clones; where checked, under half of the loss comes from unresolved V genes, and the rest has no known cause. The V and J calls and the clone size are those of that table, but D and trimming were determined from the DNA. Within this sample are 150,000 or so clones, with 80% of them counted one time only. The ten largest account for 3% to 4% of the sample.

There are 16 amino acids in the CDR3, from cysteine to phenylalanine inclusive. Only the CDR3 part of the read is kept: 48 bases, read in frame from the first base. V trim: 0 bases; J trim: 7 bases; unmatched bases: 6. The germline V gene encodes CDR1 MNHNS and CDR2 SASEGT. In the prospective study, participants were about 18 to 95 years old, resided in 24 geographic areas of the United States, and were enrolled through a virtual design. In the prospective study, participants were assigned to cohorts based on the clinical history participants reported in a screening survey and a study questionnaire. For ImmuneRACE Cohort 3, a participant was defined as recovered based on two consecutive negative NP/OP PCR tests, clearance by a healthcare professional, or resolution of symptoms. Mobile phlebotomists in the prospective study collected whole blood, serum and a nasopharyngeal or oropharyngeal swab from every participant. Additional blood draws and questionnaires over an approximately 2-month period could optionally be provided by prospective study participants. Before DNA extraction, prospective study blood samples were shipped either frozen or at room temperature.

Material for sequencing was PBMCs or T cells enriched from blood (not recorded which). The sequence joins TRBV6-1 to TRBJ1-5, with 10 middle bases fitting TRBD1. This TCR was sampled from a woman aged 60-75 years who had recovered from COVID-19. The DNA sequence is as follows: TGTGCCAGCAGTGAAGCGACGGGACAGGGGTACCAGCCCCAGCATTTT. Translation gives CASSEATGQGYQPQHF.